This is a list of T cell receptor beta chains from one sample in a study of response to subunit inactivated influenza vaccine. TCRdb itself ran the RT-PCR reads through MiXCR, one entry per CDR3 protein. The data show about 520,000 distinct CDR3 sequences, with 25% seen just once and approximately 2% held by the top ten. Sequenced here: CD4+ T cells sorted from PBMCs, sampled 5 to 6 days after vaccination. These receptors all come from a middle-aged man who received an inactivated influenza vaccine. CDR3s include the opening cysteine and the closing phenylalanine or tryptophan. D genes are given only for firm matches. For some rows the clone size is stated as once, few or many, or as a class when expanded; others skip it.

CDR3 DNA	CDR3 protein	V gene	clone size	J gene	D gene
TGTGCCAGCAGTTACCCCACACGACAGGGTGTAGGGGAGCAGTTCTTC	CASSYPTRQGVGEQFF	TRBV6-5	NA	TRBJ2-1	TRBD1
TGTGCCAGCAGCCAAGATCCGACGGCGATCTATGGCTACACCTTC	CASSQDPTAIYGYTF	TRBV3-1	NA	TRBJ1-2	NA
TGCGCCAGCAGCTTGGAGGGACACCTCTACGAGCAGTACTTC	CASSLEGHLYEQYF	TRBV5-1	NA	TRBJ2-7	NA
TGTGCCAGCAGCCCTCGTGGTTCCGGCCCATATGGCTACACCTTC	CASSPRGSGPYGYTF	TRBV12-3/TRBV12-4	NA	TRBJ1-2	NA
TGTGCCAGTAGAACCCAGGGGGGTGAGCAGTTCTTC	CASRTQGGEQFF	TRBV19	NA	TRBJ2-1	NA
TGTGCCAGCAGTATCGAGGGGGCGTTTAACTATGGCTACACCTTC	CASSIEGAFNYGYTF	TRBV7-2	NA	TRBJ1-2	TRBD1
TGCGCCAGCAGCCAAAGGGGGGTTGATGCCCACGAGCAGTACTTC	CASSQRGVDAHEQYF	TRBV4-1	few	TRBJ2-7	NA
TGCAGTGATCGCGCGGCTAGCGGGAGAGTGCAGTACTTC	CSDRAASGRVQYF	TRBV20-1	NA	TRBJ2-7	TRBD2
TGTGCCATCAGTAGGACTTTCGCCTCTGGAAACACCATATATTTT	CAISRTFASGNTIYF	TRBV10-3	few	TRBJ1-3	NA
TGTGCCAGCAGCAAAGGACAGGTAGCTAACTATGGCTACACCTTC	CASSKGQVANYGYTF	TRBV5-5	NA	TRBJ1-2	TRBD1
TGCAGTGCTAGAGAAGAGATGGCAGGGAGAGGCTACACCTTC	CSAREEMAGRGYTF	TRBV20-1	few	TRBJ1-2	NA
TGTGCCAGCAGCCAAGAAACTAGCGGGGGCCCGTTGGGGATAGCAGATACGCAGTATTTT	CASSQETSGGPLGIADTQYF	TRBV4-2	NA	TRBJ2-3	TRBD2
TGCAGTGTCGACAGTTACGAGCAGTACTTC	CSVDSYEQYF	TRBV20-1	NA	TRBJ2-7	NA
TGTGCCAGCAGTTCAGGGGCCAATCAGCCCCAGCATTTT	CASSSGANQPQHF	TRBV12-3/TRBV12-4	NA	TRBJ1-5	NA
TGTGCCAGCAGCTTAGATCTCGTCAGGGGGCACTATGGCTACACCTTC	CASSLDLVRGHYGYTF	TRBV11-2	few	TRBJ1-2	TRBD1
TGCGCCAGCAGCGCCCAGCTAGCGCCCACAGGGACCGGGGAGCTGTTTTTT	CASSAQLAPTGTGELFF	TRBV5-1	NA	TRBJ2-2	NA
TGTGCCAGCAGCGTAGACTCACAGGGCTTAAGGCCCCAGCATTTT	CASSVDSQGLRPQHF	TRBV9	few	TRBJ1-5	NA
TGTGCCAGCAGTACCACCGGGACAGGGAGATACGAGCAGTACTTC	CASSTTGTGRYEQYF	TRBV28	NA	TRBJ2-7	TRBD1
TGTGCTAGTGGTTTGGTAGTTTATGGGGGAGCTAGCACAGATACGCAGTATTTT	CASGLVVYGGASTDTQYF	TRBV12-5	once	TRBJ2-3	NA
TGTGCCAGCAGCCTTACGGGGGTGCCAAATTACGAGCAGTACTTC	CASSLTGVPNYEQYF	TRBV12-3/TRBV12-4	NA	TRBJ2-7	NA
TGTGCCAGCTCACGGGTCCCGAACACCGGGGAGCTGTTTTTT	CASSRVPNTGELFF	TRBV18	few	TRBJ2-2	NA
TGTGCCACAACCGCCGGCAGGGAACTTGAGCAGTTCTTC	CATTAGRELEQFF	TRBV10-3	NA	TRBJ2-1	NA
TGCAGTGCTAGTGGACTAGCGGGGAACACCGGGGAGCTGTTTTTT	CSASGLAGNTGELFF	TRBV20-1	NA	TRBJ2-2	TRBD2
TGTGCCAGCAGCTTAGGAAACGTTGGAAGTAACTATGGCTACACCTTC	CASSLGNVGSNYGYTF	TRBV11-2	few	TRBJ1-2	NA
TGTGCCAGCAGCCAAGAACTAGCGGGAGTAGAGACCCAGTACTTC	CASSQELAGVETQYF	TRBV4-2	few	TRBJ2-5	TRBD2
TGCGCCAGCAGCTTGGTGGGAGAAAAGGATACGCAGTATTTT	CASSLVGEKDTQYF	TRBV5-1	NA	TRBJ2-3	NA
TGCGCCAGCAGCTTGTCTAGCGGGGGCACAGATACGCAGTATTTT	CASSLSSGGTDTQYF	TRBV5-1	many	TRBJ2-3	TRBD2
TGTGCCAGCTCACGTACGGGGGATGAGCAGTTCTTC	CASSRTGDEQFF	TRBV18	NA	TRBJ2-1	NA
TGTGCCAGCAGTGCTCGGGGGTACTATGGCTACACCTTC	CASSARGYYGYTF	TRBV6-1	NA	TRBJ1-2	NA
TGCAGCGTTGAAACTAGCGGGAGAAATATTAACGAGCAGTACTTC	CSVETSGRNINEQYF	TRBV29-1	NA	TRBJ2-7	TRBD2
TGTGCCAGCGGGATTACAGATACGCAGTATTTT	CASGITDTQYF	TRBV7-9	few	TRBJ2-3	NA
TGTGCCAGCAGCTTAGGTATGGTCGGGATGGTGAACACTGAAGCTTTCTTT	CASSLGMVGMVNTEAFF	TRBV7-2	few	TRBJ1-1	NA
TGTGCCAGCACGCCTAGCGGGGGGTACAATGAGCAGTTCTTC	CASTPSGGYNEQFF	TRBV2	NA	TRBJ2-1	TRBD2
TGTGCCAGCAGGCCAGCTAGCGGGAGGGCCTTCCGTCACAATGAGCAGTTCTTC	CASRPASGRAFRHNEQFF	TRBV11-1	few	TRBJ2-1	TRBD2
TGTGCCATCAGTGAGTCTCGGACAGCTAACTATGGCTACACCTTC	CAISESRTANYGYTF	TRBV10-3	NA	TRBJ1-2	NA
TGCGCCAGCAGCTTGTATGTTAGCGCTTACAATGAGCAGTTCTTC	CASSLYVSAYNEQFF	TRBV5-1	few	TRBJ2-1	NA
TGTGCCAGCACTCCGGGACTCTTGAGCTCCTACAATGAGCAGTTCTTC	CASTPGLLSSYNEQFF	TRBV2	few	TRBJ2-1	NA
TGTGCCAGCAGCGCATTCGGGTCAGACACAGATACGCAGTATTTT	CASSAFGSDTDTQYF	TRBV7-8	NA	TRBJ2-3	NA
TGCGCCAGCGGGCTACAGGGGGCGTCCGACACCGGGGAGCTGTTTTTT	CASGLQGASDTGELFF	TRBV5-1	NA	TRBJ2-2	TRBD1
TGCGCCAGCAGCCAAGATGGGCAGGGGAGCCTCTACAATGAGCAGTTCTTC	CASSQDGQGSLYNEQFF	TRBV4-3	few	TRBJ2-1	NA
TGTGCCAGCAGGAGAAGGGCGTCGGGGGTTAACTATGGCTACACCTTC	CASRRRASGVNYGYTF	TRBV12-3/TRBV12-4	NA	TRBJ1-2	NA
TGTGCCAGCAGCTTAGCGGCAGGGGGGTCCAATCAGCCCCAGCATTTT	CASSLAAGGSNQPQHF	TRBV7-6	few	TRBJ1-5	TRBD1
TGTGCCAGCAGCCTCGACCCAGGTTCACCCCTCCACTTT	CASSLDPGSPLHF	TRBV3-1	NA	TRBJ1-6	NA
TGTGCCAGCAGCACGGGGACTAGCGAGAACACCGGGGAGCTGTTTTTT	CASSTGTSENTGELFF	TRBV7-9	NA	TRBJ2-2	TRBD2
TGTGCCATCAGCGGACTAGCGGGGGGGCTCGGTACAGATACGCAGTATTTT	CAISGLAGGLGTDTQYF	TRBV10-3	NA	TRBJ2-3	TRBD2
TGCAGCGTTCGGGGCAGGGGCACCGGGGAGCTGTTTTTT	CSVRGRGTGELFF	TRBV29-1	NA	TRBJ2-2	NA
TGTGCCAGCAGTTTAGGGGGGTTTGCCGGGGAGCTGTTTTTT	CASSLGGFAGELFF	TRBV12-3/TRBV12-4	NA	TRBJ2-2	NA
TGCAGTGCTAGGGTTCCGGGACTAGTCCACGAGCAGTACTTC	CSARVPGLVHEQYF	TRBV20-1	few	TRBJ2-7	TRBD2
TGCAGTGCGGGACGGATCTATGCAACTAATGAAAAACTGTTTTTT	CSAGRIYATNEKLFF	TRBV20-1	few	TRBJ1-4	NA
TGTGCCACCAGCAGGGCACTAGCGGGGAAAGAGACCCAGTACTTC	CATSRALAGKETQYF	TRBV15	NA	TRBJ2-5	TRBD2
TGTGCCAGCAGCTCGCAGGGGATCAGGGACGAGCAGTACTTC	CASSSQGIRDEQYF	TRBV7-2	NA	TRBJ2-7	NA
TGTGCCAGCAGCTTAGTGGGGTCGGGAGGACAAGAGACCCAGTACTTC	CASSLVGSGGQETQYF	TRBV7-2	once	TRBJ2-5	TRBD2
TGCTGTGCTAGAGATAGCGGGAGGGCTACCTACGAGCAGTACTTC	CCARDSGRATYEQYF	TRBV20-1	NA	TRBJ2-7	TRBD2
TGCAGTGCTAGAAGGCAGGGGCGAGGGTACGAGCAGTACTTC	CSARRQGRGYEQYF	TRBV20-1	few	TRBJ2-7	NA
TGCAGTGCTTCGCAGGGGGGGTTTTACAATGAGCAGTTCTTC	CSASQGGFYNEQFF	TRBV20-1	NA	TRBJ2-1	NA
TGTGCCAGCAGCTCCGTGCTGGGGCAGTTCTTC	CASSSVLGQFF	TRBV5-6	NA	TRBJ2-1	NA
TGTGCCAGCCGACTAGCGGGAGAAGAGCAGTACTTC	CASRLAGEEQYF	TRBV2	few	TRBJ2-7	TRBD2
TGTGCCAGCAGTCGGAACTCAGGTTACGAGCAGTACTTC	CASSRNSGYEQYF	TRBV25-1	NA	TRBJ2-7	NA
TGTGCCAGCAGCTCCCGACTAGCGGGGTATTCCTACGAGCAGTACTTC	CASSSRLAGYSYEQYF	TRBV7-2	few	TRBJ2-7	TRBD2